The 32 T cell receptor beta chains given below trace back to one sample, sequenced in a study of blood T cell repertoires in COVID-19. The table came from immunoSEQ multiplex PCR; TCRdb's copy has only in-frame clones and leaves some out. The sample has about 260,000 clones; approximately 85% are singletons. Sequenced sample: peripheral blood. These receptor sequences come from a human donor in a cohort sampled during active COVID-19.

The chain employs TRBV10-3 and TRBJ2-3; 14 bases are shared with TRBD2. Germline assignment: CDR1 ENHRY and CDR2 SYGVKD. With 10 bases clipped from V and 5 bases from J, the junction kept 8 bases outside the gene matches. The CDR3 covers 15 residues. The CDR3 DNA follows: TGTGCCAACTCCGGGACTAGCGGGAGAGTAGATACGCAGTATTTT. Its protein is CANSGTSGRVDTQYF.

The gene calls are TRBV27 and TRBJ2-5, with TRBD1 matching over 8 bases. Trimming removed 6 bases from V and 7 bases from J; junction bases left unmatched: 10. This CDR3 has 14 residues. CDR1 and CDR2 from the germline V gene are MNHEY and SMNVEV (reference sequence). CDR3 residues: CASRAGGDLVTQYF. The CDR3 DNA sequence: TGTGCCAGCAGGGCAGGGGGCGATCTGGTGACCCAGTACTTC.

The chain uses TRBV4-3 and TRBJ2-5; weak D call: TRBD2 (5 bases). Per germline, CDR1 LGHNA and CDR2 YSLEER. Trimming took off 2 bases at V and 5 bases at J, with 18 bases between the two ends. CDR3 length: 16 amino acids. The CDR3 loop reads CASSQSRWETGETQYF. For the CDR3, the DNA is TGCGCCAGCAGCCAAAGTAGGTGGGAGACGGGGGAGACCCAGTACTTC.

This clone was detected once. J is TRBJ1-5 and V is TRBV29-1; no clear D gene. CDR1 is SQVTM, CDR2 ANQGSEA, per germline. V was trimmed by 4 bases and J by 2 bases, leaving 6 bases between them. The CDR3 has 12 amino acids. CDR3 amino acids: CSVGSGNQPQHF. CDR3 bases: TGCAGCGTTGGCAGCGGCAATCAGCCCCAGCATTTT.

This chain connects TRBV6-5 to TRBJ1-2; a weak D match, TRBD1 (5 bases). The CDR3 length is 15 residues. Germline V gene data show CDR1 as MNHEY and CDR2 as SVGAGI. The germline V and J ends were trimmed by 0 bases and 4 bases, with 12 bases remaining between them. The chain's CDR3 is CASSYSYRNFYGYTF. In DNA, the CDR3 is TGTGCCAGCAGTTACTCCTACAGGAATTTCTATGGCTACACCTTC.

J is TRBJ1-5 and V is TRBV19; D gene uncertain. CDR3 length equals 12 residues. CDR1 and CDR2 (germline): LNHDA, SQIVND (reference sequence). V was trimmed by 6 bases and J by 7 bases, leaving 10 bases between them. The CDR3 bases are TGTGCCAGTAGCAGAGGAGAGCAGCCCCAGCATTTT. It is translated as CASSRGEQPQHF.

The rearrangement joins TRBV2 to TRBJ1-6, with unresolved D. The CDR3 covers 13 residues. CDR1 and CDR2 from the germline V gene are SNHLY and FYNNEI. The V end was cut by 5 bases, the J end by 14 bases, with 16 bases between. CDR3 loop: CASSPGGPSSLHF. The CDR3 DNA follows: TGTGCCAGCAGTCCCGGAGGCCCCTCGTCCCTCCACTTT. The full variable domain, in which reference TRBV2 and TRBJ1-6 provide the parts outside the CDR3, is EPEVTQTPSHQVTQMGQEVILRCVPISNHLYFYWYRQILGQKVEFLVSFYNNEISEKSEIFDDQFSVERPDGSNFTLKIRSTKLEDSAMYFCASSPGGPSSLHFGNGTRLTVT.

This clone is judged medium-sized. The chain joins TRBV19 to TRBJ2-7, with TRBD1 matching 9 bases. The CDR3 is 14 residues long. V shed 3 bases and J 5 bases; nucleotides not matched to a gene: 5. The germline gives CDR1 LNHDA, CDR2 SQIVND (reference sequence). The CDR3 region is CASSIGTGSHEQYF. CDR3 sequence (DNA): TGTGCCAGTAGTATCGGGACAGGGTCCCACGAGCAGTACTTC.

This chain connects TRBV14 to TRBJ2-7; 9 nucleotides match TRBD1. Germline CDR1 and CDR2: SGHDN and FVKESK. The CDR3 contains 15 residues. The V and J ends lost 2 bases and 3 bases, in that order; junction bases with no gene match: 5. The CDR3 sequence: CASSQTGTGYYEQYF. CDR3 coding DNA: TGTGCCAGCAGCCAAACCGGGACAGGGTACTACGAGCAGTACTTC.

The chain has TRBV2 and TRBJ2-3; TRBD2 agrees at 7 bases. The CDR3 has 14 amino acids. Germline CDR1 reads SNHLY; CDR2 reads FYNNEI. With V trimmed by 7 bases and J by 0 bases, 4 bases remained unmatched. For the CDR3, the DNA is TGTGCCAGCAAAACGGGAGGTAGCACAGATACGCAGTATTTT. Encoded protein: CASKTGGSTDTQYF.

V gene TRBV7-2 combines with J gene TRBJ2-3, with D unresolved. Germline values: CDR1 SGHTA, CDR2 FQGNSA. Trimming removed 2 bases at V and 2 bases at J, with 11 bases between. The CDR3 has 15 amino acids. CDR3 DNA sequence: TGTGCCAGCAGCTTAAGTTTAGTTGCCACAGATACGCAGTATTTT. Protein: CASSLSLVATDTQYF.

In nucleotides, the CDR3 is TGTGCCTGGAATTTTGCGGGAGTAACCACCGGGGAGCTGTTTTTT. It codes for CAWNFAGVTTGELFF. The chain uses TRBV30 and TRBJ2-2; TRBD2 matches 7 bases. V lost 4 bases, J lost 4 bases, and 9 bases stayed unmatched. The V gene's germline CDR1 is GTSNPN and CDR2 SVGIG (reference sequence). CDR3 size: 15 residues. Drawing the rest from reference TRBV30 and TRBJ2-2, the complete variable domain is SQTIHQWPATLVQPVGSPLSLECTVEGTSNPNLYWYRQAAGRGLQLLFYSVGIGQISSEVPQNLSASRPQDRQFILSSKKLLLSDSGFYLCAWNFAGVTTGELFFGEGSRLTVL.

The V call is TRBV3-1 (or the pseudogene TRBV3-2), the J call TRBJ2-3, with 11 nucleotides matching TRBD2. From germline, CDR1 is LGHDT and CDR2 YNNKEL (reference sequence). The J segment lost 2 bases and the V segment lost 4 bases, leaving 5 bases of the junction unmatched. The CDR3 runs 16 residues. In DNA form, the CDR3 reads TGTGCCAGCAGCCCGGGGACTAGCGGATACACAGATACGCAGTATTTT. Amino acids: CASSPGTSGYTDTQYF.

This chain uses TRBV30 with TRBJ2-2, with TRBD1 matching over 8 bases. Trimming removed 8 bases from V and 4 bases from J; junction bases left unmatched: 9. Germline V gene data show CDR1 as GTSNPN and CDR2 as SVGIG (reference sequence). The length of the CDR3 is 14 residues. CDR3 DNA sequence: TGTGCCGGAAAACCGGGACAGGCCACCGGGGAGCTGTTTTTT. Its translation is CAGKPGQATGELFF.

The CDR3 is CASRIAGDYNEQFF. The CDR3 bases are TGTGCCAGCAGGATAGCGGGAGATTACAATGAGCAGTTCTTC. The chain has TRBV6-6 and TRBJ2-1; 9 nucleotides agree with TRBD2. V lost 6 bases, J lost 4 bases, and 4 bases stayed unmatched. The CDR3 has 14 residues. Germline CDR1 reads MNHNY; CDR2 reads SVGAGI (reference sequence).

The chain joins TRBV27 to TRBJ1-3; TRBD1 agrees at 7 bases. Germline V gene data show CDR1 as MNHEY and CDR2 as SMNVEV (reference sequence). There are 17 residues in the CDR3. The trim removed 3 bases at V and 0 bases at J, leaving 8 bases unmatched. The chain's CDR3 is CASSFQTGLISGNTIYF. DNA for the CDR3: TGTGCCAGCAGTTTCCAGACAGGGTTGATCTCTGGAAACACCATATATTTT.

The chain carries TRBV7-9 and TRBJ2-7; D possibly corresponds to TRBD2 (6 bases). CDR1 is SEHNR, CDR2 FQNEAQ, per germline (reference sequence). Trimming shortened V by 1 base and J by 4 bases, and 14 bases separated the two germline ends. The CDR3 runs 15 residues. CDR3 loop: CASSLVGGEGYEQYF. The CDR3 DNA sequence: TGTGCCAGCAGCTTAGTCGGGGGAGAAGGGTACGAGCAGTACTTC.

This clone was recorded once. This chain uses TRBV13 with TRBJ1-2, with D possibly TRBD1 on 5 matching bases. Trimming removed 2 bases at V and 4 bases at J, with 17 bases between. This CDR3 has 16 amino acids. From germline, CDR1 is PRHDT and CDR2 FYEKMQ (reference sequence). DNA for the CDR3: TGTGCCAGCAGCTTAAGAAGGGGAACAGGACCCTATGGCTACACCTTC. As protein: CASSLRRGTGPYGYTF. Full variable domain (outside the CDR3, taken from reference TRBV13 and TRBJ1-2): AAGVIQSPRHLIKEKRETATLKCYPIPRHDTVYWYQQGPGQDPQFLISFYEKMQSDKGSIPDRFSAQQFSDYHSELNMSSLELGDSALYFCASSLRRGTGPYGYTFGSGTRLTVV.

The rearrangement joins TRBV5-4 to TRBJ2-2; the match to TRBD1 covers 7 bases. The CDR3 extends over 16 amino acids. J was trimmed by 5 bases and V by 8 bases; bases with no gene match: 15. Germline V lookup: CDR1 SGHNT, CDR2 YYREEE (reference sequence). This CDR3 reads CASSSVRGQTTGELFF. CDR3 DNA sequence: TGTGCCAGTTCGTCAGTTAGGGGACAGACAACCGGGGAGCTGTTTTTT.

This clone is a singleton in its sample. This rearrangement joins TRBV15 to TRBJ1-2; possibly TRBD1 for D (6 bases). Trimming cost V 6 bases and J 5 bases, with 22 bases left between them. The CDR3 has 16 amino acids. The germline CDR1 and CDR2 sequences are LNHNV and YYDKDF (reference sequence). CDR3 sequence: CATREGNRAGAYGYTF. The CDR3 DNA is TGTGCCACCAGAGAAGGGAACAGGGCGGGTGCTTATGGCTACACCTTC.

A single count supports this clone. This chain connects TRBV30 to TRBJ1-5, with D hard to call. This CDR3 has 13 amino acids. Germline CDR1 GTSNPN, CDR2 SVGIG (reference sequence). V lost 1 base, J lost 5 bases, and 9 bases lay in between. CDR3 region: CAWSAPDYQPQHF. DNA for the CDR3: TGTGCCTGGAGTGCGCCAGATTATCAGCCCCAGCATTTT.

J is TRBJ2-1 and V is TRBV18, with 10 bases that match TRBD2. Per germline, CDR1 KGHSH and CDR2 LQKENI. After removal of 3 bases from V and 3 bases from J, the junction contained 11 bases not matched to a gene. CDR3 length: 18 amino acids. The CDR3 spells CASSPVASGSAVYNEQFF. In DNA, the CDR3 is TGTGCCAGCTCACCGGTGGCTAGCGGGAGTGCGGTCTACAATGAGCAGTTCTTC. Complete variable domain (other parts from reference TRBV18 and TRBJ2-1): NAGVMQNPRHLVRRRGQEARLRCSPMKGHSHVYWYRQLPEEGLKFMVYLQKENIIDESGMPKERFSAEFPKEGPSILRIQQVVRGDSAAYFCASSPVASGSAVYNEQFFGPGTRLTVL.

CDR3 region: CATRPSGSSYEQYF. CDR3 bases: TGTGCCACCAGGCCTAGCGGGAGTTCCTACGAGCAGTACTTC. The chain uses TRBV24-1 and TRBJ2-7; TRBD2 matches 10 bases. V lost 7 bases and J lost 1; bases outside the gene matches: 3. Germline V gene data show CDR1 as KGHDR and CDR2 as SFDVKD. The CDR3 covers 14 residues.

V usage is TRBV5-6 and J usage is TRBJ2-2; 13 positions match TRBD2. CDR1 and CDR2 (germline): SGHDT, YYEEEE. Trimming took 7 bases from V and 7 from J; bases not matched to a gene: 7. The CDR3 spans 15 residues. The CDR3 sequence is CASLLAGGPVGELFF. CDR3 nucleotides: TGTGCCAGCTTACTAGCGGGAGGGCCGGTCGGGGAGCTGTTTTTT.

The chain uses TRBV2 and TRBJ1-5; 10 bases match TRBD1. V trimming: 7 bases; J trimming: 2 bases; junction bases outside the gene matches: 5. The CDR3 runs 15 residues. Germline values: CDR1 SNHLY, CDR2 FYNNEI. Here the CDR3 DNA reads TGTGCCAGCACCCCCGGGACAGGGGGCAATCAGCCCCAGCATTTT. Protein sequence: CASTPGTGGNQPQHF.

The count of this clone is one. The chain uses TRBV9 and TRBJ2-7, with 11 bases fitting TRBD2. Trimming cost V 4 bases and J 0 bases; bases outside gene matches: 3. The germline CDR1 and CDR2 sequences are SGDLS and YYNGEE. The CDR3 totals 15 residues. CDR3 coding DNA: TGTGCCAGCAGCACTAGCGGGGGCCACTCCTACGAGCAGTACTTC. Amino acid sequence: CASSTSGGHSYEQYF.

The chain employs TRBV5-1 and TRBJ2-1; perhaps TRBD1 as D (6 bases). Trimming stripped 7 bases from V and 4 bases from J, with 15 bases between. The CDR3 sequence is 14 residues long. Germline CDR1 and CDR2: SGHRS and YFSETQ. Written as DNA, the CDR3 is TGCGCCAGCTTCCGAGACAGGACTTACAATGAGCAGTTCTTC. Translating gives CASFRDRTYNEQFF. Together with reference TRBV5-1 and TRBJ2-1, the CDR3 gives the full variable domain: KAGVTQTPRYLIKTRGQQVTLSCSPISGHRSVSWYQQTPGQGLQFLFEYFSETQRNKGNFPGRFSGRQFSNSRSEMNVSTLELGDSALYLCASFRDRTYNEQFFGPGTRLTVL.

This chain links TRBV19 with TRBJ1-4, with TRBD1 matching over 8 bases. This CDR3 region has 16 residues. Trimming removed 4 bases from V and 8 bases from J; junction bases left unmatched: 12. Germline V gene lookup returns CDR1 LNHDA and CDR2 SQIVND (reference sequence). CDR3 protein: CASSSPTGAGREKLFF. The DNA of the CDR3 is TGTGCCAGTAGTAGCCCGACAGGGGCCGGGAGGGAAAAACTGTTTTTT.

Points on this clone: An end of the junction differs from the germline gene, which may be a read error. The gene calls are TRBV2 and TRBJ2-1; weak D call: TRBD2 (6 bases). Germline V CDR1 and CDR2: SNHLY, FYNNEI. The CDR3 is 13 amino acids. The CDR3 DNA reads TGTGCCAGCACTGAACTAGCTGGCAATGAGCAGTTCTTC. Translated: CASTELAGNEQFF.

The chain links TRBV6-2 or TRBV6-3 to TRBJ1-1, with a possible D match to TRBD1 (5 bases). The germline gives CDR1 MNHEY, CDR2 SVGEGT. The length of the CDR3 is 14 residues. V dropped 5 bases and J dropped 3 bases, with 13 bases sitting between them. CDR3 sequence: CASSNHQQDTEAFF. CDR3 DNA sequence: TGTGCCAGCAGTAACCACCAACAGGACACTGAAGCTTTCTTT.

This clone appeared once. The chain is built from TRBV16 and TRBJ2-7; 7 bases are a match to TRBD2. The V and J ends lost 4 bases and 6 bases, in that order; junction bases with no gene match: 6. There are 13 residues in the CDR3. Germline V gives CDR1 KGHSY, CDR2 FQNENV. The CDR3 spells CASSPLGGGEQYF. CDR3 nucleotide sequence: TGTGCCAGCAGCCCCCTGGGGGGGGGCGAGCAGTACTTC.

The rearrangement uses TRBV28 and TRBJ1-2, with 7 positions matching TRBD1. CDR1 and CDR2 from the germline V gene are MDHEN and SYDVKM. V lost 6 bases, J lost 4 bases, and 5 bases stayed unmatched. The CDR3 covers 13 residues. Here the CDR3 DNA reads TGTGCCAGCAGGAGACAGGGAACCTATGGCTACACCTTC. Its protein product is CASRRQGTYGYTF.